The rows below give T cell receptor beta chains drawn from one sample of a study of blood T cell repertoires in COVID-19. Generated by immunoSEQ multiplex PCR, the TCRdb table keeps only in-frame clones and is missing some. The sample has 37,000 or so clones, 65% to 85% seen once. Sample: peripheral blood. These receptor sequences come from a man older than 75 with active or convalescent COVID-19. Each CDR3 is given with its conserved first and last residue. The order of the fields is CDR3 DNA, CDR3 protein, J gene, V gene, clone size, D gene. D genes are given only for firm matches. The listing skips clone size in some rows; elsewhere it reads once, few, many or a size class.

TGCAGCGTTATCGTGACCGGGAATACCGGGGAGCTGTTTTTT CSVIVTGNTGELFF TRBJ2-2 TRBV29-1 - -
TGTGCCAGCACCCTCGACAGGGGAAATTCACCCCTCCACTTT CASTLDRGNSPLHF TRBJ1-6 TRBV5-6 - TRBD1
TGTGCCAGCAGCCCGGGGGTATTTCAAAACACCATATATTTT CASSPGVFQNTIYF TRBJ1-3 TRBV7-2 - -
TGCAGCGTACGACAGGGGGGGGATTCGTCACCCCTCCACTTT CSVRQGGDSSPLHF TRBJ1-6 TRBV29-1 once TRBD1
TGTGCCAGCAGCTTGGGCCCCGAGACCCAGTACTTC CASSLGPETQYF TRBJ2-5 TRBV11-1 - -
TGTGCCAGCAGCGCCGCAGGGGGCGCTTTAAGAGGTGGCTACACCTTC CASSAAGGALRGGYTF TRBJ1-2 TRBV9 - TRBD1
TGCGCCAGCAGCTTGGGGTTTAGCGGGAGGCAGGCAGATACGCAGTATTTT CASSLGFSGRQADTQYF TRBJ2-3 TRBV5-1 - TRBD2
TGCGCCAGCAGCTTGGGCATAGCGGGAGAGGCAGATACGCAGTATTTT CASSLGIAGEADTQYF TRBJ2-3 TRBV5-1 once TRBD2
TGTGCCAGCAGCGTAGTGGGAGGCCCCTACAATGAGCAGTTCTTC CASSVVGGPYNEQFF TRBJ2-1 TRBV9 - -
TGCGCCAGCAGCGCTAGACAGGGGAAGGGTAATGAGCAGTTCTTC CASSARQGKGNEQFF TRBJ2-1 TRBV5-1 - TRBD1
TGTGCCAGCAGTTTAGTAGCGTCTTCCAACTATGGCTACACCTTC CASSLVASSNYGYTF TRBJ1-2 TRBV28 - -
TGTGCCAGCAGTGAACAATCGAGCTCCTACAATGAGCAGTTCTTC CASSEQSSSYNEQFF TRBJ2-1 TRBV6-1 - -
TGTGCCAGCAGCCCCGGTTGGACCGGGGAGCTGTTTTTT CASSPGWTGELFF TRBJ2-2 TRBV6-5 few -
TGTGCCAGCGGATTGTGGGGGCTCGAGCAGTACTTC CASGLWGLEQYF TRBJ2-7 TRBV3-1/TRBV3-2 - -
TGTGCCAGCAGCCAAGATCGGGGTGAGGGTTCACCCCTCCACTTT CASSQDRGEGSPLHF TRBJ1-6 TRBV4-2 - -
TGTGCCAGTAGTATAGATCTTGGGACAGGGGGTAACCAAGAGACCCAGTACTTC CASSIDLGTGGNQETQYF TRBJ2-5 TRBV19 - TRBD1
TGTGCCACCAGCAGAGACAAGAGGACTGAAGCTTTCTTT CATSRDKRTEAFF TRBJ1-1 TRBV15 once -
TGTGCCAGCAGTGAGTTCGGGACATCGGTCTCTGGAAACACCATATATTTT CASSEFGTSVSGNTIYF TRBJ1-3 TRBV6-1 - -
TGCAGCACACGGGAGGGACCGAACACTGAAGCTTTCTTT CSTREGPNTEAFF TRBJ1-1 TRBV29-1 - -
TGTGCCAGTAGTATAGGTGACATAGTAACAGATACGCAGTATTTT CASSIGDIVTDTQYF TRBJ2-3 TRBV19 - -
TGCGCCAGCAGTCTACAGGGTAGTCTGGGGTACAATGAGCAGTTCTTC CASSLQGSLGYNEQFF TRBJ2-1 TRBV5-1 - -
TGTGCCAGCAGTTACTCGACAGGGAATGGCTACACCTTC CASSYSTGNGYTF TRBJ1-2 TRBV6-5 - TRBD1